One sample yielded the 29 T cell receptor beta chains listed below, sequenced in a study of blood T cell repertoires in COVID-19. TCRdb's copy holds only in-frame clones and misses some; the assay was immunoSEQ multiplex PCR. The sample yields approximately 110,000 clones, around 81% seen once. Sequenced input: peripheral blood. Every receptor here comes from an older man with acute or convalescent COVID-19.

This clone turned up a few times. The rearrangement joins TRBV28 to TRBJ1-1, with TRBD1 matching 10 bases. Per the germline V gene, CDR1 is MDHEN and CDR2 is SYDVKM. The CDR3 is 18 residues long. Trimming cost V 3 bases and J 7 bases; bases outside gene matches: 17. The CDR3, as DNA: TGTGCCAGCAGTTTGGCAACTTTCGGTTCCGGGACAGGGGTTGAAGCTTTCTTT. It codes for CASSLATFGSGTGVEAFF.

This rearrangement joins TRBV7-2 to TRBJ1-1, with 7 bases that match TRBD1. Germline CDR1 is SGHTA and CDR2 is FQGNSA. The length of the CDR3 is 12 residues. V shed 4 bases and J 6 bases; nucleotides not matched to a gene: 2. CDR3 DNA sequence: TGTGCCAGCAGCTATGGACAGGCTGAAGCTTTCTTT. Residues: CASSYGQAEAFF.

The genes are TRBV7-3 and TRBJ2-3; a weak D match, TRBD2 (6 bases). Deletions cut 4 bases from V and 2 bases from J, with 10 bases between. This CDR3 is 14 amino acids long. Germline assignment: CDR1 SGHTA and CDR2 FQGTGA. The CDR3 sequence is CASSSGLSTDTQYF. In nucleotides, the CDR3 is TGTGCCAGCAGCTCGGGACTTTCCACAGATACGCAGTATTTT.

The chain links TRBV11-2 to TRBJ1-5, with D unclear. Per germline, CDR1 SGHAT and CDR2 FQNNGV. Trimming removed 5 bases at V and 9 bases at J, with 17 bases between. The CDR3 runs 14 residues. DNA for the CDR3: TGTGCCAGCAGCCCTAGTCCTAGGGAGAGGCCCCAGCATTTT. Amino acid sequence: CASSPSPRERPQHF.

The gene calls are TRBV18 and TRBJ1-5, with a tentative D call TRBD1 (5 bases). CDR1 is KGHSH, CDR2 LQKENI, per germline. The CDR3 covers 13 residues. Trimming stripped 3 bases from V and 7 bases from J, with 10 bases between. In DNA, the CDR3 is TGTGCCAGCTCACCGCGGCAGGGCCAGCCCCAGCATTTT. This encodes CASSPRQGQPQHF.

This clone is a singleton in its sample. This chain connects TRBV30 to TRBJ1-1, with no clear D. The V and J ends lost 3 bases and 0 bases respectively, with 11 bases between them. CDR1 is GTSNPN, CDR2 SVGIG, per germline (reference sequence). The CDR3 runs to 14 residues. For the CDR3, the DNA is TGTGCCTGGAGAACGCCAGGCGTGAACACTGAAGCTTTCTTT. This encodes CAWRTPGVNTEAFF.

The chain has TRBV7-9 and TRBJ2-7; 7 bases line up with TRBD1. J lost 7 bases, V lost 1 base, and 7 bases had no gene match. The germline gives CDR1 SEHNR, CDR2 FQNEAQ (reference sequence). The CDR3 extends over 14 amino acids. CDR3 DNA: TGTGCCAGCAGCTTAGGGGGACAGACCCCAGAGCAGTACTTC. Translated, it gives CASSLGGQTPEQYF.

The chain couples TRBV28 to TRBJ2-3; 7 nucleotides line up with TRBD2. The CDR3 loop spans 17 amino acids. V was clipped by 0 bases and J by 2 bases; unmatched bases: 8. CDR1 and CDR2 (germline): MDHEN, SYDVKM. CDR3 nucleotides: TGTGCCAGCAGTTTATGGGCTAGCGGTTCCTACACAGATACGCAGTATTTT. Protein sequence: CASSLWASGSYTDTQYF.

The rearrangement links TRBV5-1 to TRBJ2-5; D may be TRBD2 (5 bases). The CDR3 extends over 13 amino acids. Germline V CDR1 and CDR2: SGHRS, YFSETQ. The V end was cut by 0 bases, the J end by 5 bases, with 8 bases between. CDR3: CASSLGSGETQYF. The CDR3 bases are TGCGCCAGCAGCTTGGGTTCGGGGGAGACCCAGTACTTC.

This clone was observed many times. This chain uses TRBV18 with TRBJ2-7; 9 positions agree with TRBD2. Germline trimming cut 0 bases from V and 2 bases from J; bases unmatched to any gene: 5. Germline V gene sequence: CDR1 KGHSH, CDR2 LQKENI. This CDR3 is built from 16 residues. CDR3 bases: TGTGCCAGCTCACCACCAGAGTTAGCGGGAGCCTACGAGCAGTACTTC. Translating it yields CASSPPELAGAYEQYF.

The chain is built from TRBV5-6 and TRBJ2-3, with D perhaps matching TRBD2 (6 bases). CDR1 and CDR2 from the germline V gene are SGHDT and YYEEEE. The ends were cut back, 4 bases at V and 2 bases at J, with 11 bases in the middle. The CDR3 length is 14 residues. The CDR3 loop is CASSPGRYTDTQYF. The CDR3 nucleotides are TGTGCCAGCAGCCCGGGGAGGTACACAGATACGCAGTATTTT.

This chain links TRBV11-1 with TRBJ1-2; 8 bases fit TRBD1. V was pared by 5 bases and J by 3 bases, with 2 bases of the junction left unmatched. Germline V gene sequence: CDR1 SGHAT, CDR2 FQDESV (reference sequence). The CDR3 covers 13 residues. CDR3 nucleotides: TGTGCCAGCAGCCCGGGACAGGACTATGGCTACACCTTC. This sequence encodes CASSPGQDYGYTF.

The J gene is TRBJ2-1, the V gene TRBV11-1; 7 nucleotides agree with TRBD2. This CDR3 region has 16 residues. Germline CDR1 SGHAT, CDR2 FQDESV (reference sequence). The V gene end was trimmed by 2 bases and the J gene end by 7 bases; junction bases not matched to a gene: 11. The CDR3 region has the DNA TGTGCCAGCAGCTTAATTTTCGAGGGAGGGAGGAATGAGCAGTTCTTC. Translation: CASSLIFEGGRNEQFF.

V and J are TRBV6-2 or TRBV6-3 and TRBJ2-2, with a weak D call TRBD1 (6 bases). Germline CDR1 MNHEY, CDR2 SVGEGT. CDR3 length: 16 residues. Trimming took 5 bases from V and 0 from J, leaving 13 bases between them. The CDR3 DNA is TGTGCCAGCAGTCAACAGGGTAGATCGAACACCGGGGAGCTGTTTTTT. Residues: CASSQQGRSNTGELFF.

The chain employs TRBV29-1 and TRBJ1-1; 8 positions agree with TRBD1. This CDR3 region has 13 residues. V lost 3 bases and J lost 8; bases outside the gene matches: 8. Germline-derived CDR1 and CDR2 are SQVTM and ANQGSEA. The CDR3: CSVDLGQVTEAFF. The CDR3 coding sequence is TGCAGCGTTGACTTGGGACAGGTGACGGAAGCTTTCTTT.

This clone was seen a handful of times. The chain employs TRBV19 and TRBJ1-4; 9 bases line up with TRBD1. The junction had 3 bases not matched to a gene; V was cut back by 4 bases and J by 6 bases. CDR3 length equals 14 residues. Germline V gene sequence: CDR1 LNHDA, CDR2 SQIVND (reference sequence). CDR3 nucleotides: TGTGCCAGTAGTAAACAGGGGGCAGATGAAAAACTGTTTTTT. Encoded protein: CASSKQGADEKLFF. Together with reference TRBV19 and TRBJ1-4, the CDR3 gives the full variable domain: DGGITQSPKYLFRKEGQNVTLSCEQNLNHDAMYWYRQDPGQGLRLIYYSQIVNDFQKGDIAEGYSVSREKKESFPLTVTSAQKNPTAFYLCASSKQGADEKLFFGSGTQLSVL.

This chain joins TRBV7-9 and TRBJ2-7; 10 bases map to TRBD1. Trimming took 6 bases from V and 3 from J; bases not matched to a gene: 8. This CDR3 contains 15 residues. Germline CDR1 is SEHNR and CDR2 is FQNEAQ (reference sequence). CDR3 in DNA: TGTGCCAGCAGTCCCCCCGGGACAGGGGTCTACGAGCAGTACTTC. It codes for CASSPPGTGVYEQYF.

The chain joins TRBV10-1 to TRBJ1-1, with 7 positions matching TRBD1. Germline CDR1 is WNHNN and CDR2 is SYGVQD (reference sequence). V gave up 7 bases and J gave up 1 base; unmatched junction bases: 9. The CDR3 runs to 15 residues. Here the CDR3 DNA reads TGCGCCAGCACTTTAGGGACAGCCAAGAACACTGAAGCTTTCTTT. This encodes CASTLGTAKNTEAFF.

The CDR3 coding sequence is TGTGCCAGCAGCGCCCGACTAGGGCGGTCGTTAGAGCAGTTCTTC. Translating gives CASSARLGRSLEQFF. The J gene is TRBJ2-1, the V gene TRBV7-3, with D maybe TRBD2 (6 bases). Per germline, CDR1 SGHTA and CDR2 FQGTGA. The germline V and J ends were trimmed by 5 bases and 10 bases, with 21 bases remaining between them. The CDR3 runs to 15 residues.

The chain links TRBV7-3 to TRBJ2-1, with 8 nucleotides matching TRBD1. The CDR3 runs to 16 residues. V gave up 5 bases and J gave up 6 bases; unmatched junction bases: 12. Germline V gene sequence: CDR1 SGHTA, CDR2 FQGTGA. The CDR3 spells CASSAKARGTGNEQFF. The CDR3 bases are TGTGCCAGCAGCGCTAAAGCCCGCGGGACAGGCAATGAGCAGTTCTTC. Variable domain in full (rest from reference TRBV7-3 and TRBJ2-1): GAGVSQTPSNKVTEKGKYVELRCDPISGHTALYWYRQSLGQGPEFLIYFQGTGAADDSGLPNDRFFAVRPEGSVSTLKIQRTERGDSAVYLCASSAKARGTGNEQFFGPGTRLTVL.

The CDR3 sequence is CASCLDPSGNHDYEQYF. The CDR3 DNA sequence: TGTGCCAGCTGCCTAGACCCGTCGGGAAACCACGACTACGAGCAGTACTTC. The V call is TRBV3-1 (or the pseudogene TRBV3-2), the J call TRBJ2-7; tentatively, D is TRBD2 (5 bases). The CDR3 sequence is 17 residues long. V shed 8 bases and J shed 3 bases, with 26 bases lying between them. The V gene's germline CDR1 is LGHDT and CDR2 YNNKEL (reference sequence).

DNA of the CDR3: TGTGCCAGCGGGGGGGGACGGAACAATCAGCCCCAGCATTTT. This codes for CASGGGRNNQPQHF. The chain uses TRBV2 and TRBJ1-5, with D possibly matching TRBD1 (5 bases). The ends were cut back, 8 bases at V and 3 bases at J, with 14 bases in the middle. Germline CDR1 and CDR2: SNHLY and FYNNEI. The CDR3 contains 14 residues.

The chain recombines TRBV21-1 with TRBJ2-1; the table names TRBD2, a call not compared with the DNA. TRBV21-1 is recorded as a pseudogene. The CDR3 is made up of 17 amino acids. The CDR3 DNA reads TGTGCCAGCAGCAAATATCTACTAGGGCCCGCCGAGGTAGAGCAGTTCTTC. Translated, it gives CASSKYLLGPAEVEQFF.

The gene calls are TRBV7-8 and TRBJ1-1; D unresolved. The CDR3 totals 14 residues. V was cut by 2 bases and J by 0 bases, with 7 bases left in between. Germline V gives CDR1 SGHVS, CDR2 FQNEAQ. The CDR3 bases are TGTGCCAGCAGCTTAATAAACATGAACACTGAAGCTTTCTTT. Amino acid sequence: CASSLINMNTEAFF.

The rearrangement uses TRBV7-9 and TRBJ1-1; TRBD1 might be the D (6 bases). V dropped 5 bases and J dropped 5 bases, with 18 bases sitting between them. The CDR3 is 15 residues long. Germline V gene lookup returns CDR1 SEHNR and CDR2 FQNEAQ (reference sequence). The CDR3 here is CASSGRGRQGTEAFF. In DNA, the CDR3 is TGTGCCAGCAGCGGCAGGGGACGGCAAGGGACTGAAGCTTTCTTT. Supplemented by reference TRBV7-9 and TRBJ1-1, the full variable domain reads DTGVSQNPRHKITKRGQNVTFRCDPISEHNRLYWYRQTLGQGPEFLTYFQNEAQLEKSRLLSDRFSAERPKGSFSTLEIQRTEQGDSAMYLCASSGRGRQGTEAFFGQGTRLTVV.

J is TRBJ1-6 and V is TRBV10-2; 7 bases align to TRBD1. The trim removed 8 bases at V and 2 bases at J, leaving 3 bases unmatched. CDR3 length: 14 residues. CDR1 WSHSY and CDR2 SAAADI come from the germline V gene. The CDR3 loop is CASGGQAYNSPLHF. Written as DNA, the CDR3 is TGCGCCAGCGGAGGACAGGCCTATAATTCACCCCTCCACTTT.

The table lists this clone with a count of one. The rearrangement uses TRBV3-1 (or the pseudogene TRBV3-2) and TRBJ2-1; 13 nucleotides match TRBD2. This CDR3 has 16 residues. Looked up from germline, CDR1 is LGHDT and CDR2 is YNNKEL (reference sequence). V lost 0 bases to trimming and J lost 6 bases; unmatched junction nucleotides: 2. The CDR3 sequence is CASSQDRLAGGNEQFF. The CDR3 coding sequence is TGTGCCAGCAGCCAAGATAGACTAGCGGGAGGCAATGAGCAGTTCTTC.

This chain uses TRBV30 with TRBJ1-5; D unresolved. The CDR3 has 14 residues. Germline CDR1 and CDR2: GTSNPN and SVGIG (reference sequence). Trimming stripped 1 base from V and 0 bases from J, with 7 bases between. CDR3 region: CAWSGHLSNQPQHF. CDR3 in DNA: TGTGCCTGGAGTGGACATCTTAGCAATCAGCCCCAGCATTTT.

The CDR3 here is CASSPWTSGQETQYF. The DNA of the CDR3 is TGTGCCAGCAGTCCTTGGACTAGCGGCCAAGAGACCCAGTACTTC. The V call is TRBV27, the J call TRBJ2-5, with 10 bases fitting TRBD2. J lost 1 base, V lost 5 bases, and 4 bases had no gene match. The length of the CDR3 is 15 residues. CDR1 and CDR2 from the germline V gene are MNHEY and SMNVEV (reference sequence).